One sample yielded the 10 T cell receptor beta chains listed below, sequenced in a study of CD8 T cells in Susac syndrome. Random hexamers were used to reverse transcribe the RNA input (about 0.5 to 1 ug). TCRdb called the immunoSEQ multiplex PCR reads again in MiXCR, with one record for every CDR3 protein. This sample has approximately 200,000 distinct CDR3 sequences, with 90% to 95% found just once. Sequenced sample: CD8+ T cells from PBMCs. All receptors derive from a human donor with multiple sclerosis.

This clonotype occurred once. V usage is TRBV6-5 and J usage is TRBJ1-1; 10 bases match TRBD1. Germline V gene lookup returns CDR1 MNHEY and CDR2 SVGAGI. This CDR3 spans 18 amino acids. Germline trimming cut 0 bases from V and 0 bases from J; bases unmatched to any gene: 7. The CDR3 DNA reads TGTGCCAGCAGTTACTCAATCGAGGGACAGGGGATGAACACTGAAGCTTTCTTT. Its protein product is CASSYSIEGQGMNTEAFF.

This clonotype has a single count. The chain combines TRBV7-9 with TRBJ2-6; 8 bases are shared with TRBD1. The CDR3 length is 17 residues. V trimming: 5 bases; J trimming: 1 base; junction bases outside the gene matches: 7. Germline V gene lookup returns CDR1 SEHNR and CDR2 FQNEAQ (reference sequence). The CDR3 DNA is TGTGCCAGCAGCCCGTCCCGACAGGGGTCTGGGGCCAACGTCCTGACTTTC. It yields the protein CASSPSRQGSGANVLTF.

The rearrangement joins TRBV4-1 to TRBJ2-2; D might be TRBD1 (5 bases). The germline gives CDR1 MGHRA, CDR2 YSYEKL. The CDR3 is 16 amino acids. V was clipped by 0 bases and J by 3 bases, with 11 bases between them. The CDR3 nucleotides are TGCGCCAGCAGCCAAGATCCAGGGCTTTACACCGGGGAGCTGTTTTTT. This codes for CASSQDPGLYTGELFF.

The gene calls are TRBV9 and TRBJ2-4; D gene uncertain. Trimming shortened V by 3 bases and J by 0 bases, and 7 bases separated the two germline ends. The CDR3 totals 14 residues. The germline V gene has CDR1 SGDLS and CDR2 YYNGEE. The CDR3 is CASSALGAKNIQYF. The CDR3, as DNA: TGTGCCAGCAGCGCATTGGGAGCCAAAAACATTCAGTACTTC.

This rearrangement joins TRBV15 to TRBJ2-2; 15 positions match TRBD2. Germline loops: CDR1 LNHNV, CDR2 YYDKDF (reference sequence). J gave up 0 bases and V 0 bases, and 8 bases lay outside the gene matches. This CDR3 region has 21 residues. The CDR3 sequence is CATSRDVPGLAGGSNTGELFF. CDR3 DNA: TGTGCCACCAGCAGAGACGTCCCGGGACTAGCGGGAGGATCGAACACCGGGGAGCTGTTTTTT.

The CDR3 DNA reads TGCGCCAGCAGCCATGGCCAGGGGAACACTGAAGCTTTCTTT. Its translation: CASSHGQGNTEAFF. The V call is TRBV4-1, the J call TRBJ1-1, with TRBD1 as a possible D gene (5 bases). The CDR3 extends over 14 amino acids. In germline, CDR1 is MGHRA, CDR2 YSYEKL. V lost 3 bases to trimming and J lost 1 base, with 9 bases between them.

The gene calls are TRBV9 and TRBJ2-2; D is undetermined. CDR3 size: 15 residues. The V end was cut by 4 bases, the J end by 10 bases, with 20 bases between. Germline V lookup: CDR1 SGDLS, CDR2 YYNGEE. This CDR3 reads CASSSPFSSSVELFF. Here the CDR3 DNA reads TGTGCCAGCAGCTCCCCGTTTAGTTCGAGCGTGGAGCTGTTTTTT.

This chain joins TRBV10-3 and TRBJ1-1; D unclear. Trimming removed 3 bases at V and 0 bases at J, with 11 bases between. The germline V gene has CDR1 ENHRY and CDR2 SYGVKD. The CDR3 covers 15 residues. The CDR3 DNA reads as TGTGCCATCAGTGATAGGAGGGCCATGAACACTGAAGCTTTCTTT. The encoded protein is CAISDRRAMNTEAFF.

The CDR3 reads CSAEDSPSGNEQFF. In DNA form, the CDR3 reads TGCAGTGCCGAGGACTCGCCCTCGGGCAATGAGCAGTTCTTC. The chain recombines TRBV20-1 with TRBJ2-1; D is possibly TRBD2 (5 bases). CDR1 and CDR2 from the germline V gene are DFQATT and SNEGSKA (reference sequence). The ends were cut back, 6 bases at V and 6 bases at J, with 18 bases in the middle. The CDR3 spans 14 residues.

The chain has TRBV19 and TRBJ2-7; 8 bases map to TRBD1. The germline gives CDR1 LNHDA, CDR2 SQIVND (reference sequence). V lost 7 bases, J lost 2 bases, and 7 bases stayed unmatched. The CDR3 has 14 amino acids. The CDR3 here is CASTTTGGTYEQYF. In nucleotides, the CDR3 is TGTGCCAGTACCACCACAGGGGGAACCTACGAGCAGTACTTC.